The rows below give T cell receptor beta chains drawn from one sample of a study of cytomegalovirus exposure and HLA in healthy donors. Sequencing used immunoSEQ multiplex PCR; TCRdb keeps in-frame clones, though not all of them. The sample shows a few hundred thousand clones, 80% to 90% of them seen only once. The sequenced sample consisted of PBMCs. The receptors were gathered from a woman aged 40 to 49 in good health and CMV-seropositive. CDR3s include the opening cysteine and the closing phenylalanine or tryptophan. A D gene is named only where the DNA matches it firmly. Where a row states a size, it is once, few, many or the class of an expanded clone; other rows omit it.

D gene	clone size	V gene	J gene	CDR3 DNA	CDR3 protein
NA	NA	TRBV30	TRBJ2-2	TGTGCCTGGAGCGTACAACTACTCGGGGAGCTGTTTTTT	CAWSVQLLGELFF
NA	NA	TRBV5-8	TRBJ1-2	TGTGCCAGCAGCGGCGACTTGGGTCTGCGGGGCTACACCTTC	CASSGDLGLRGYTF
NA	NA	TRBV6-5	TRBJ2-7	TGTGCCAGCAGGAGCCTAGCTGCCTACGAGCAGTACTTC	CASRSLAAYEQYF
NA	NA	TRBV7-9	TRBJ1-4	TGTGCCAGCAGCTTCTGGACAGCTGATGAAAAACTGTTTTTT	CASSFWTADEKLFF
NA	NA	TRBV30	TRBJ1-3	TGTGCCTGGAGTACGGGGAGCTCTGGAAACACCATATATTTT	CAWSTGSSGNTIYF
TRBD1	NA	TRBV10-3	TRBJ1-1	TGTGCCATCAGGGAGGGACAGGGGGCGGAAACTGAAGCTTTCTTT	CAIREGQGAETEAFF
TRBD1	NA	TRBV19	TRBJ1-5	TGTGCCAGTAGTGTGACAGGGGGCGACGGTCAGCCCCAGCATTTT	CASSVTGGDGQPQHF
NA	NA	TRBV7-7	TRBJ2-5	TGTGCCAGCAGCCCGACTAGTTTGGAGACCCAGTACTTC	CASSPTSLETQYF
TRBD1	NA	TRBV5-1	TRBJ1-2	TGCGCCAGCAGCCCCGACAGGGTCTATGGCTACACCTTC	CASSPDRVYGYTF
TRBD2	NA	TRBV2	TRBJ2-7	TGTGCCAGCAGTGAAGCGCCACCGGGACTAGCTCCCTACGAGCAGTACTTC	CASSEAPPGLAPYEQYF
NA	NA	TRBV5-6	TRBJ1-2	TGTGCCAGCAGCTTACGGTCGGGGGATGGCTACACCTTC	CASSLRSGDGYTF
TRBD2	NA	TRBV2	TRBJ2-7	TGTGCCAGCAGTGAAGGGGAGGGAGCGGGGATTTACGAGCAGTACTTC	CASSEGEGAGIYEQYF
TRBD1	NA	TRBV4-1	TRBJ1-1	TGCGCCAGCAGCCATAACCCTTCCGGGACAGAGACTGAAGCTTTCTTT	CASSHNPSGTETEAFF
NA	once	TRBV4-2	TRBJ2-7	TGTGCCAGCAGCCAAGATATGTCGAGTTCGTACGAGCAGTACTTC	CASSQDMSSSYEQYF
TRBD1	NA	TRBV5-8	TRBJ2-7	TGTGCCAGCAGCAGGGGGGACAGGGTAACCTACGAGCAGTACTTC	CASSRGDRVTYEQYF
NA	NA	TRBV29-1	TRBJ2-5	TGCAGCGTTGTGACAGAAGAGACCCAGTACTTC	CSVVTEETQYF
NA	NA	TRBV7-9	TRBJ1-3	TGTGCCAGCAGCTTCTCGGGACTCTCTGGAAACACCATATATTTT	CASSFSGLSGNTIYF
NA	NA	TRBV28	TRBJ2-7	TGTGCCAGCACCCTACCTTTTGGAGGGAACGAGCAGTACTTC	CASTLPFGGNEQYF
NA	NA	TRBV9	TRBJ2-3	TGTGCCAGCAGCGTAGCTCGAAGGGGGACAGATACGCAGTATTTT	CASSVARRGTDTQYF
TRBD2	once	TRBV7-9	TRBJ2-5	TGTGCCAGCAGTTTGGGCGGGAGTAGAGAGACCCAGTACTTC	CASSLGGSRETQYF
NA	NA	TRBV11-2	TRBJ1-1	TGTGCCAGCAGCTCGGGACTCTCGAACACTGAAGCTTTCTTT	CASSSGLSNTEAFF
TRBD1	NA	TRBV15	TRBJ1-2	TGTGCCACCAGCAGAGGGGGGACAGGGTCTAACTATGGCTACACCTTC	CATSRGGTGSNYGYTF
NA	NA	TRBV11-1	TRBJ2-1	TGTGCCAGCAGCTTTGCCGGGGATTCCTACAATGAGCAGTTCTTC	CASSFAGDSYNEQFF
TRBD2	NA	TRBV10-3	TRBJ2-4	TGTGCCATCAGTGAGTCGTGGTTAGCGGGAGCAGCCAAAAACATTCAGTACTTC	CAISESWLAGAAKNIQYF
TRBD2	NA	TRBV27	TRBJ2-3	TGTGCCAGCAGTTTACGCCCCCCGGGACTAGTTTCAGATACGCAGTATTTT	CASSLRPPGLVSDTQYF
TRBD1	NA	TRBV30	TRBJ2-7	TGTGCCTGGAGTCGCCTCGGACAGGGCTTAAACGAGCAGTACTTC	CAWSRLGQGLNEQYF
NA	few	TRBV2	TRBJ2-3	TGTGCCACCGCTATATCGGGGGTTACGCAGTATTTT	CATAISGVTQYF
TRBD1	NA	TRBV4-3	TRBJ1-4	TGCGCCAGCAGCCAAGAAAGCCGGGACAGTAATGAAAAACTGTTTTTT	CASSQESRDSNEKLFF
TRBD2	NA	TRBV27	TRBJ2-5	TGTGCCAGCAGTGAACCACGGGGGGGCACCCAAGAGACCCAGTACTTC	CASSEPRGGTQETQYF
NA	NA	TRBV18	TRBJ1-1	TGTGCCAGCTCAGAGACACAATCGAACACTGAAGCTTTCTTT	CASSETQSNTEAFF
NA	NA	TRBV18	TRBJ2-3	TGTGCCAGCTCACGACTAAAAGGAGATACGCAGTATTTT	CASSRLKGDTQYF
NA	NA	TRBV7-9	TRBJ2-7	TGTGCCAGCAGCTTAAAGGAAACGGGGAGCGAGCAGTACTTC	CASSLKETGSEQYF
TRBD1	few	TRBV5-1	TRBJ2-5	TGCGCCAGCAGCTCTGCGGGACAGGGGTTACGAGAGACCCAGTACTTC	CASSSAGQGLRETQYF
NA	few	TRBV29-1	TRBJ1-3	TGCAGCGCGGTACAGGCCCTCTCTGGAAACACCATATATTTT	CSAVQALSGNTIYF
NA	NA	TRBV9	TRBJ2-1	TGTGCCAGCACCGATCCACGGGAATCCTACAATGAGCAGTTCTTC	CASTDPRESYNEQFF
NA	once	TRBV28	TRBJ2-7	TGTGCCAGCAGTTCCGGGAACTCCTACGAGCAGTACTTC	CASSSGNSYEQYF
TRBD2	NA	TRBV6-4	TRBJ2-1	TGTGCCAGCAGCGATAGCGGGAGGGGGGAGCAGTTCTTC	CASSDSGRGEQFF
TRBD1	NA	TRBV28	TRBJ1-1	TGTGCCAGCAGTTCGCACGGGACAGGGGGCACTGAAGCTTTCTTT	CASSSHGTGGTEAFF
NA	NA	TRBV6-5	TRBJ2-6	TGTGCCAGCAGTTACTCCGCTGCCTCTGGGGCCAGCGTCCTGACTTTC	CASSYSAASGASVLTF
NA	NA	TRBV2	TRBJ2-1	TGTGCCAGCAGTGGTCCGGGGAGCTACAATGAGCAGTTCTTC	CASSGPGSYNEQFF
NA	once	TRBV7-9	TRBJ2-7	TGTGCCAGCAGCTTAGGGGAGCGAGGATACTTC	CASSLGERGYF
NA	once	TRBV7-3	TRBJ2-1	TGTGCCAGCGGCAGGGGCTCCTACAATGAGCAGTTCTTC	CASGRGSYNEQFF
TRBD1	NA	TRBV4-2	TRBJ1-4	TGTGCCACCCAAGCGGACAGGGCTGAAAAACTGTTTTTT	CATQADRAEKLFF
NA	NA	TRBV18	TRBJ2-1	TGTGCCAGCTCACCGCCCGAGGCGATCTCCTACAATGAGCAGTTCTTC	CASSPPEAISYNEQFF
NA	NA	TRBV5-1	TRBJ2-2	TGCGCCAGCAGCCCCAGGGCCACCGGGGAGCTGTTTTTT	CASSPRATGELFF
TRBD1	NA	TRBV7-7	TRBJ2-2	TGTGCTAGCAGCTCCGGGACAGGTCTAACCGGGGAGCTGTTTTTT	CASSSGTGLTGELFF
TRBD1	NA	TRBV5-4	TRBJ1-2	TGTGCCAGCAGCTTGGTCCAGGGGGCGAATGGCTACACCTTC	CASSLVQGANGYTF
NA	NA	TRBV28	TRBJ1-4	TGTGCCAGCCGTGGAGGGGTGGAAAAACTGTTTTTT	CASRGGVEKLFF